This T cell receptor beta chain was identified in a study of blood T cell repertoires in COVID-19. All enrollees were about 18 to 90 years old and from roughly 26 US areas. Some clones are missing from TCRdb's copy, which holds only in-frame ones; the method was immunoSEQ multiplex PCR. The repertoire holds approximately 150,000 clones, with 79% as singletons. Germline CDR1 reads MNHEY; CDR2 reads SVGAGI. The CDR3 consists of 15 residues. V was shortened by 2 bases and J by 0 bases, with 9 bases between the two germline ends. This TCR derives from a woman in her 70s in a cohort exposed to, infected with or recovered from COVID-19 (not recorded which). The chain has TRBV6-5 and TRBJ2-3; perhaps TRBD2 as D (6 bases). The source material was PBMCs or T cells enriched from blood (not recorded which). The CDR3 sequence is CASSYTRESTDTQYF. In nucleotides, the CDR3 is TGTGCCAGCAGTTACACACGGGAGAGCACAGATACGCAGTATTTT.